This TCR beta chain was observed in a study of cytomegalovirus exposure and HLA in healthy donors. Study-wide results and limits: The finding came from a later analysis; first-cohort TCR clusters tended to co-occur in the roughly 110 validation repertoires. TCR beta chains numbering some 160 were designated cytomegalovirus-associated. Accounts indicate the classifier identified cytomegalovirus status with strong specificity and sensitivity.

Only in-frame clones appear in the TCRdb table, and some are missing; sequencing was by immunoSEQ multiplex PCR. The profile shows about 240,000 clones, around 88% of them singletons. A note on this clone: Its antigen is not known.

The CDR3 has 14 amino acids. The junction had 4 bases not matched to a gene; V was cut back by 4 bases and J by 0 bases. Per germline, CDR1 SGDLS and CDR2 YYNGEE. The sample consisted of PBMCs. The rearrangement uses TRBV9 and TRBJ2-7; TRBD1 matches at 7 bases. This sequence originates from a woman under 40 in good health and CMV-seropositive. The DNA of the CDR3 is TGTGCCAGCAGCAGGGGGACAGCCTCCTACGAGCAGTACTTC. The encoded protein is CASSRGTASYEQYF.